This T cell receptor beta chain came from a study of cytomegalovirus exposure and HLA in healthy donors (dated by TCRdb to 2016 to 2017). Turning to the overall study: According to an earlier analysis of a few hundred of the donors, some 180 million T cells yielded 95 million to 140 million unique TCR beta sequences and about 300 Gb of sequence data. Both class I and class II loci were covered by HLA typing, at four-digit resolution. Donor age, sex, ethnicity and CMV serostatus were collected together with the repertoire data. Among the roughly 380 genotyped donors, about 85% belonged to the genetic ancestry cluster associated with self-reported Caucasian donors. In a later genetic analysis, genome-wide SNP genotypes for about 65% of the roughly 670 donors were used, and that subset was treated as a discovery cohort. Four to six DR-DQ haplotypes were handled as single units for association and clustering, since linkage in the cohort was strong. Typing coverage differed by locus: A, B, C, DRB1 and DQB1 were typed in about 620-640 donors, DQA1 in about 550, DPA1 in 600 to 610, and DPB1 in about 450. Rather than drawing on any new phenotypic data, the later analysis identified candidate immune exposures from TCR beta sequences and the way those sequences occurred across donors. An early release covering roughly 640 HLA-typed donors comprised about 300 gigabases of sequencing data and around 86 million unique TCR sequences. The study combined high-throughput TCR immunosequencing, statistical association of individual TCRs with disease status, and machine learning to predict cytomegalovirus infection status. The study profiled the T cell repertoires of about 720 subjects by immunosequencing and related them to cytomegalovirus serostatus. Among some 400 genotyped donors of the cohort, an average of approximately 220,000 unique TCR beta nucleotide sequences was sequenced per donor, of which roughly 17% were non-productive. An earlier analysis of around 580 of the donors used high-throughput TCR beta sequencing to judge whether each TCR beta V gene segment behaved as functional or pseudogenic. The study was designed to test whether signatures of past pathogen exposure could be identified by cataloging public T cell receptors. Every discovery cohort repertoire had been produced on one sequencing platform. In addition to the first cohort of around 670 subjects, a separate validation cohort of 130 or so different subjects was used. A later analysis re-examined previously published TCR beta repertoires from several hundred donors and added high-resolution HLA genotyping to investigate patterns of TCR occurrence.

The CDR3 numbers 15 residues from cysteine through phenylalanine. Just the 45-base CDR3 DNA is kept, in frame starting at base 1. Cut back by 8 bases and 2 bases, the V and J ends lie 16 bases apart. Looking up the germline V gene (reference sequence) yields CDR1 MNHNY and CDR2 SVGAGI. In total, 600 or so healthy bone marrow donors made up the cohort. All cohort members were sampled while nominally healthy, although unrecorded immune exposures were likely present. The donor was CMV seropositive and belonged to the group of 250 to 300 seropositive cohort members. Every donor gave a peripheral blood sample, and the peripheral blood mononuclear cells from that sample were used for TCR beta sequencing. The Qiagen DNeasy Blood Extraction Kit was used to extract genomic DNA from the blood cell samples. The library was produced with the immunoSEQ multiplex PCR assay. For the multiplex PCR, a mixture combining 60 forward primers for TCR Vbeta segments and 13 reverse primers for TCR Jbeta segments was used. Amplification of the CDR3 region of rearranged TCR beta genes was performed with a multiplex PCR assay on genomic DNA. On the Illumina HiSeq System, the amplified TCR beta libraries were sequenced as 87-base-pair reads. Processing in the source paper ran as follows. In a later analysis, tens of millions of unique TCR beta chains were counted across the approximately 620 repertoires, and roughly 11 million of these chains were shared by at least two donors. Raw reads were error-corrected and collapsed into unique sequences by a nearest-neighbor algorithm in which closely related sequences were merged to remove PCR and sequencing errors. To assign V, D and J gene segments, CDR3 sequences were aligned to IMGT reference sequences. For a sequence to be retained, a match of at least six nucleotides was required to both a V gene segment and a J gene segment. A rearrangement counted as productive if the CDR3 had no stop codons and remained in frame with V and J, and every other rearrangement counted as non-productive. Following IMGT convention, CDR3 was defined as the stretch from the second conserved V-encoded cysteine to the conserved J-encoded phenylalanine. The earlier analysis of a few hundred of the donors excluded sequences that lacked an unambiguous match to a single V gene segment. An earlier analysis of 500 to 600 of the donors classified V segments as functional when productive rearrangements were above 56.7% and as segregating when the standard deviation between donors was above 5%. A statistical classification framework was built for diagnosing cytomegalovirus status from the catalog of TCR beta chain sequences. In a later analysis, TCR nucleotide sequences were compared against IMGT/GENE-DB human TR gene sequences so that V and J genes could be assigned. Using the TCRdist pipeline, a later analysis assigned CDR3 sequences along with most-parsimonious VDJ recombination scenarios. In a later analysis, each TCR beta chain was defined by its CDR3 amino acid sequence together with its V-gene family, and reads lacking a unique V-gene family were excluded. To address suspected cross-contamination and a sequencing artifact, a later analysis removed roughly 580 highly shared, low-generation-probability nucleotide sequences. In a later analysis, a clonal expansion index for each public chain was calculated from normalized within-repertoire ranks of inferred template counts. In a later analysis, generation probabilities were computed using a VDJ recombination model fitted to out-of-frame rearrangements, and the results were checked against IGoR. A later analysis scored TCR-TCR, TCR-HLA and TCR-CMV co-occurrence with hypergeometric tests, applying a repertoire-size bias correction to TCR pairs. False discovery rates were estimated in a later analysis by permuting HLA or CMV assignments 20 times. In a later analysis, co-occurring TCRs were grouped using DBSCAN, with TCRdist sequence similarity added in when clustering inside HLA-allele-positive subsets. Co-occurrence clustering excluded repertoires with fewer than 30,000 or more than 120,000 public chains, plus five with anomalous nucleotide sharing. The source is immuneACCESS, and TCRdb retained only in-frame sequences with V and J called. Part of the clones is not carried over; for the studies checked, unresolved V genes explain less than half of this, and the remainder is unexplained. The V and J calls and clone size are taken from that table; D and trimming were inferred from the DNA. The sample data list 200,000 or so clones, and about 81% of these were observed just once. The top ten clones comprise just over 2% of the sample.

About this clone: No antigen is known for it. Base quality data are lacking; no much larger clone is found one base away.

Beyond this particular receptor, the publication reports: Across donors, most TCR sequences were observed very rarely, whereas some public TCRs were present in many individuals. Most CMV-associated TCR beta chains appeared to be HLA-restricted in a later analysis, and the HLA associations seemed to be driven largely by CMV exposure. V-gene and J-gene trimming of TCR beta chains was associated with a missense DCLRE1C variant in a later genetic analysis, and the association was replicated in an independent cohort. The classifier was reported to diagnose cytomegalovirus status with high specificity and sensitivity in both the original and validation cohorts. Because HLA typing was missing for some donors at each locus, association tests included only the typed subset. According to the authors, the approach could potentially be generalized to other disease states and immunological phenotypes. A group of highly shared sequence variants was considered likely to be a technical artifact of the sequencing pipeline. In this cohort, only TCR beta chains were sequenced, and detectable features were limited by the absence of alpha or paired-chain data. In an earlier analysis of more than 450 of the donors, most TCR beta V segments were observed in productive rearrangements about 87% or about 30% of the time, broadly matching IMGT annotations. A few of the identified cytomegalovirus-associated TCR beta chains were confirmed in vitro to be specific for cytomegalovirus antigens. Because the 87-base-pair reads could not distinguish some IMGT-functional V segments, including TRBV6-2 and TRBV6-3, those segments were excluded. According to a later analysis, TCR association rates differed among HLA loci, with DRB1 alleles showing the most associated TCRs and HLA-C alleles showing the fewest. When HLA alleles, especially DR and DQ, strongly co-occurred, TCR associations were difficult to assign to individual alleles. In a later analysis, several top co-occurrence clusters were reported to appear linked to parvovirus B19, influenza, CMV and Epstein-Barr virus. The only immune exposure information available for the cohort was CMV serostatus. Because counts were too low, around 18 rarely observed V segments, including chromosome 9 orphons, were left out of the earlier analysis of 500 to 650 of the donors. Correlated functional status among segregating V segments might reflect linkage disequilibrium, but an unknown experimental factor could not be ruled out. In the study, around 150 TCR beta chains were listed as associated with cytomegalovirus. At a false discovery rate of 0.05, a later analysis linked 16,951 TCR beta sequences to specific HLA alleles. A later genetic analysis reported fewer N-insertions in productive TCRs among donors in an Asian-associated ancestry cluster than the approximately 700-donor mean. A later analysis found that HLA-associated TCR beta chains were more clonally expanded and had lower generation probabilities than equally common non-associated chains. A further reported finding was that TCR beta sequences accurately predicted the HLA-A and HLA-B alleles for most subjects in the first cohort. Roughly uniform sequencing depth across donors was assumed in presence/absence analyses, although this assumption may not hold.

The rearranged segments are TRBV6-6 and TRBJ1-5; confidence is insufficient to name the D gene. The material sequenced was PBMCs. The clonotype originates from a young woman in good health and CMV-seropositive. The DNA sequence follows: TGTGCCAGCCACTTGGCGGCGGGTGGCAATCAGCCCCAGCATTTT. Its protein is CASHLAAGGNQPQHF.